Presented here are 26 T cell receptor beta chains from one specimen sequenced in a study of blood T cell repertoires in COVID-19. The method was immunoSEQ multiplex PCR; TCRdb's version includes in-frame clones alone and lacks a portion of them. The sample consists of approximately 260,000 clones, roughly 89% of them appearing once. What was sequenced was peripheral blood. These receptors were obtained from a woman between 40 and 50 years old who had recovered from COVID-19.

The CDR3 bases are TGTGCCAGCAGCCAATCGGTTCCTCCCCGGAACACTGAAGCTTTCTTT. It translates to CASSQSVPPRNTEAFF. The chain is built from TRBV3-1 (or the pseudogene TRBV3-2) and TRBJ1-1, with D unresolved. CDR1 is LGHDT and CDR2 is YNNKEL in the germline V gene (reference sequence). The V gene lost 2 bases and the J gene lost 1 base, with 14 bases spanning the gap. CDR3 size: 16 residues.

J is TRBJ1-2 and V is TRBV2; no reliable D call. Trimming shortened V by 3 bases and J by 7 bases, and 18 bases separated the two germline ends. Germline-derived CDR1 and CDR2 are SNHLY and FYNNEI. The CDR3 has 15 residues. CDR3: CASSDRSRGIGGYTF. The CDR3, as DNA: TGTGCCAGCAGTGACCGCTCTCGAGGAATCGGTGGCTACACCTTC.

The chain couples TRBV18 to TRBJ1-1, with 9 bases matching TRBD1. CDR1 and CDR2 from the germline V gene are KGHSH and LQKENI. This CDR3 has 16 amino acids. V shed 5 bases, J shed 6 bases, and the junction held 13 bases outside the gene matches. The CDR3 sequence: CASSSYVPGQGPEAFF. The CDR3, as DNA: TGTGCCAGCTCATCATACGTCCCGGGACAGGGTCCTGAAGCTTTCTTT.

This chain connects TRBV19 to TRBJ2-4; D gene uncertain. The germline V and J ends were trimmed by 5 bases and 3 bases, with 20 bases remaining between them. The CDR3 covers 17 residues. Germline CDR1 reads LNHDA; CDR2 reads SQIVND (reference sequence). CDR3 loop: CASSAFPSAHDKNIQYF. CDR3 sequence (DNA): TGTGCCAGTAGTGCCTTCCCTAGTGCACACGACAAAAACATTCAGTACTTC.

The CDR3 loop reads CASSLGSYSNYGYTF. In DNA form, the CDR3 reads TGTGCCAGCAGCTTGGGATCATACAGTAACTATGGCTACACCTTC. This rearrangement joins TRBV5-6 to TRBJ1-2; D is ambiguous. V lost 0 bases and J lost 1, with 10 bases in between. Germline lookup yields CDR1 SGHDT and CDR2 YYEEEE. CDR3 length equals 15 residues.

The chain employs TRBV12-5 and TRBJ2-7; D may be TRBD2 (6 bases). Germline CDR1 reads LGHNT; CDR2 reads FRNRAP. CDR3 size: 14 residues. Trimming pared 8 bases from V and 7 bases from J, leaving 21 bases between. CDR3 DNA sequence: TGTGCTAGTTTTTCTTCTAGCGTTGATTATGAGCAGTACTTC. Amino acids: CASFSSSVDYEQYF.

The chain employs TRBV11-2 and TRBJ2-3; D is unclear. This CDR3 contains 13 residues. Trimming pared 3 bases from V and 6 bases from J, leaving 10 bases between. Germline V gene data show CDR1 as SGHAT and CDR2 as FQNNGV. The CDR3 nucleotides are TGTGCCAGCAGCTTCGTTGGAGTGGATACGCAGTATTTT. Its protein product is CASSFVGVDTQYF.

The gene calls are TRBV28 and TRBJ1-5, with D hard to call. The germline CDR1 and CDR2 sequences are MDHEN and SYDVKM. With 7 bases removed from V and 4 bases from J, the gap between germline ends came to 20 bases. This CDR3 region has 16 residues. CDR3 DNA: TGTGCCAGCACCCATCGTATACCCGGAGGGAATCAGCCCCAGCATTTT. Protein sequence: CASTHRIPGGNQPQHF.

The chain links TRBV6-2 or TRBV6-3 to TRBJ1-5, with a possible D match to TRBD1 (5 bases). V was trimmed by 5 bases and J by 7 bases, leaving 6 bases between them. From germline, CDR1 is MNHEY and CDR2 SVGEGT. CDR3 size: 11 residues. CDR3 sequence reads: CASSTGQPQHF. The CDR3, as DNA: TGTGCCAGCAGTACAGGCCAGCCCCAGCATTTT.

The chain uses TRBV6-5 and TRBJ1-2; TRBD1 agrees at 7 bases. In germline, CDR1 is MNHEY, CDR2 SVGAGI. J was trimmed by 3 bases and V by 3 bases; bases with no gene match: 7. This CDR3 is built from 15 residues. The CDR3 spells CASSYLTGLDYGYTF. The CDR3 nucleotides are TGTGCCAGCAGTTATCTGACAGGGCTTGACTATGGCTACACCTTC.

The gene calls are TRBV7-9 and TRBJ1-2; TRBD1 matches at 10 bases. Germline assignment: CDR1 SEHNR and CDR2 FQNEAQ (reference sequence). This CDR3 region has 15 residues. V trimming: 3 bases; J trimming: 4 bases; junction bases outside the gene matches: 5. This chain's CDR3 is CASSFFGTGAYGYTF. DNA for the CDR3: TGTGCCAGCAGCTTTTTCGGGACAGGGGCCTATGGCTACACCTTC.

The chain uses TRBV19 and TRBJ1-1; D not resolved. Germline V gene data show CDR1 as LNHDA and CDR2 as SQIVND (reference sequence). V was cut by 5 bases and J by 1 base, with 8 bases left in between. The CDR3 runs 13 residues. The CDR3: CASSVSRNTEAFF. The CDR3 DNA reads as TGTGCCAGTAGTGTATCGAGGAACACTGAAGCTTTCTTT.

The rearrangement links TRBV18 to TRBJ2-7, with 12 bases identical to TRBD2. The germline V gene has CDR1 KGHSH and CDR2 LQKENI. The V and J ends lost 1 base and 2 bases, in that order; junction bases with no gene match: 0. The CDR3 has 15 residues. CDR3 bases: TGTGCCAGCTCACCACGGACTAGCGGGGCCTACGAGCAGTACTTC. Its translation: CASSPRTSGAYEQYF.

The V call is TRBV19, the J call TRBJ2-4; TRBD1 might be the D (6 bases). The CDR3 is 16 residues long. The germline CDR1 and CDR2 sequences are LNHDA and SQIVND (reference sequence). Trimming pared 0 bases from V and 3 bases from J, leaving 12 bases between. The DNA of the CDR3 is TGTGCCAGTAGTATAGATCAGGGGCTTGGCAAAAACATTCAGTACTTC. Translated, it gives CASSIDQGLGKNIQYF.

The J gene is TRBJ2-4, the V gene TRBV27; D unresolved. The germline CDR1 and CDR2 sequences are MNHEY and SMNVEV (reference sequence). Trimming left V 3 bases short and J 0 bases short, with 6 bases between. The length of the CDR3 is 14 residues. CDR3 region: CASSFPLAKNIQYF. CDR3 nucleotides: TGTGCCAGCAGTTTTCCCTTAGCCAAAAACATTCAGTACTTC.

This clone was observed once. Here the CDR3 DNA reads TGTGCCAGCAGCTTGAGCGGGGTCACAGATACGCAGTATTTT. Its protein product is CASSLSGVTDTQYF. This chain uses TRBV11-2 with TRBJ2-3; 7 positions agree with TRBD2. Per germline, CDR1 SGHAT and CDR2 FQNNGV. V was clipped by 3 bases and J by 2 bases; unmatched bases: 2. The CDR3 totals 14 residues.

This chain links TRBV12-3 or TRBV12-4 with TRBJ2-7, with D possibly being TRBD2 (6 bases). Trimming took off 7 bases at V and 3 bases at J, with 13 bases between the two ends. This CDR3 contains 13 residues. The CDR3 DNA sequence: TGTGCCAGCACCTCTGGGGGGAGCTACGAGCAGTACTTC. Its translation is CASTSGGSYEQYF.

This chain uses TRBV11-3 with TRBJ2-2; 9 nucleotides align to TRBD2. Trimming removed 0 bases from V and 1 base from J; junction bases left unmatched: 9. The CDR3 sequence is 19 residues long. Germline CDR1 SGHNT, CDR2 YENEEA. CDR3 amino acids: CASSLESWLAGKNTGELFF. CDR3 DNA: TGTGCCAGCAGCTTAGAGTCCTGGCTAGCGGGAAAGAACACCGGGGAGCTGTTTTTT.

V gene TRBV19 combines with J gene TRBJ1-5, with TRBD1 matching 9 bases. V lost 4 bases to trimming and J lost 3 bases; unmatched junction nucleotides: 7. There are 16 residues in the CDR3. Germline loops: CDR1 LNHDA, CDR2 SQIVND (reference sequence). CDR3 amino acids: CASSSRDRVPNQPQHF. The CDR3 nucleotides are TGTGCCAGTAGTAGCCGGGACAGGGTCCCCAATCAGCCCCAGCATTTT.

This chain joins TRBV18 and TRBJ2-5; the D is unclear. Deletions cut 2 bases from V and 5 bases from J, with 9 bases between. From germline, CDR1 is KGHSH and CDR2 LQKENI. The length of the CDR3 is 13 residues. CDR3 region: CASSPSGWETQYF. CDR3 bases: TGTGCCAGCTCACCATCGGGTTGGGAGACCCAGTACTTC.

The chain carries TRBV3-1 (or the pseudogene TRBV3-2) and TRBJ1-2; maybe TRBD1 (5 bases). The germline V and J ends were trimmed by 0 bases and 5 bases, with 13 bases remaining between them. Germline CDR1 is LGHDT and CDR2 is YNNKEL (reference sequence). The CDR3 covers 15 residues. The chain's CDR3 is CASSQEYGTSYGYTF. The CDR3 DNA reads TGTGCCAGCAGCCAAGAGTATGGGACTTCTTATGGCTACACCTTC.

The rearrangement joins TRBV18 to TRBJ2-7; D is ambiguous. This CDR3 comprises 14 residues. Deletions cut 3 bases from V and 5 bases from J, with 14 bases between. Germline V gene data show CDR1 as KGHSH and CDR2 as LQKENI. The CDR3 DNA is TGTGCCAGCTCACCGGGCCAGAGTGGCCACGAGCAGTACTTC. This encodes CASSPGQSGHEQYF.

This sequence joins TRBV27 and TRBJ2-1; TRBD2 matches at 11 bases. The J segment lost 5 bases and the V segment lost 4 bases, leaving 7 bases of the junction unmatched. Germline V gene data show CDR1 as MNHEY and CDR2 as SMNVEV (reference sequence). This CDR3 has 16 residues. The CDR3, as DNA: TGTGCCAGCAGTTCCGTAGCGGGGGGGCCCCACAATGAGCAGTTCTTC. Protein: CASSSVAGGPHNEQFF.

The J gene is TRBJ2-7, the V gene TRBV3-1 (or the pseudogene TRBV3-2), with D possibly being TRBD1 (5 bases). This CDR3 spans 13 amino acids. Germline V gene sequence: CDR1 LGHDT, CDR2 YNNKEL (reference sequence). V dropped 1 base and J dropped 4 bases, with 8 bases sitting between them. The CDR3 sequence: CASSQGGAYEQYV. CDR3 in DNA: TGTGCCAGCAGCCAAGGTGGGGCTTACGAGCAGTACGTC.

V gene TRBV10-3 combines with J gene TRBJ2-3; D not certain. Germline values: CDR1 ENHRY, CDR2 SYGVKD. The CDR3 covers 12 residues. Trimming left V 5 bases short and J 5 bases short, with 8 bases between. The CDR3 nucleotides read TGTGCCATCAGTACACCGGGAGATACGCAGTATTTT. This codes for CAISTPGDTQYF.

This chain joins TRBV27 and TRBJ2-1, with D maybe TRBD2 (5 bases). The CDR3 runs 15 residues. CDR1 MNHEY and CDR2 SMNVEV come from the germline V gene (reference sequence). Between the trimmed V and J ends, which lost 4 bases and 8 bases, there was a span of 18 bases. Written as DNA, the CDR3 is TGTGCCAGCAGTTCCCAAAGAGGGCCCTCCGATGAGCAGTTCTTC. Its translation is CASSSQRGPSDEQFF.